Listed here is a single T cell receptor (beta chain). Its antigen is unknown. Trimming cost V 3 bases and J 15 bases, with 20 bases left between them. CDR3 length equals 13 residues. Germline loops: CDR1 SQVTM, CDR2 ANQGSEA. Individual cDNA molecules were tagged with unique molecular identifiers. A single record per CDR3 protein comes from TCRdb applying MiXCR to the 5' RACE reads. The sample shows 10,000 to 13,000 distinct CDR3 sequences, around 5% of them seen only once. These data originate in a study of early T cells in non-severe SARS-CoV-2 infection. About the research overall: Alpha and beta chains were unpaired, from unsorted whole-blood bulk RNA.

Study-wide results and limits: VDJdb matching skewed toward anti-spike CD8 responses, missing private and CD4 specificities.

The sequenced sample was whole blood. The chain combines TRBV29-1 with TRBJ1-4; D unresolved. The receptor's source is an adult who was a healthcare worker with PCR-confirmed SARS-CoV-2 infection or an uninfected control (not recorded which). In nucleotides, the CDR3 is TGCAGCGTTGAGGGCACTGGCAGGAAAAAGGTGTTTTTT. This translates into CSVEGTGRKKVFF.